This T cell receptor beta chain originates from a study of Ad26.COV2.S vaccination and SARS-CoV-2 variants. Study background: This donor came from the COV1001 trial of Ad26.COV2.S. Ad26.COV2.S given intramuscularly, once or twice 56 days apart.

Treatment in this sample: around 19 received Ad26.COV2.S at low or high dose, single or two shots; roughly 5 received placebo; per-sample allocation not given. Specimens were obtained on day 63 following the first vaccine or placebo injection. The V end was cut by 4 bases, the J end by 10 bases, with 14 bases between. The length of the CDR3 is 12 residues. Germline V gene data show CDR1 as SQVTM and CDR2 as ANQGSEA. Sequencing used immunoSEQ multiplex PCR; TCRdb keeps in-frame clones, though not all of them. The sample yields about 350,000 clones, roughly 90% seen once. This sequence was found in a person between 18 and 65 years old who received the Ad26.COV2.S COVID-19 vaccine or a placebo. This chain joins TRBV29-1 and TRBJ2-1, with D possibly being TRBD1 or TRBD2 (5 bases each). The sequenced sample was peripheral blood, obtained in a trial of Ad26.COV2.S vaccine versus placebo. The CDR3 DNA reads TGCAGCGTTGTTGTGACAGCGGACGAGCAGTTCTTC. The encoded protein is CSVVVTADEQFF.